Listed below are T cell receptor beta chains from one sample, sequenced in a study of T-cell reconstitution after alpha-beta-depleted transplantation in children. TCRdb re-analysed the PCR reads in MiXCR, keeping a single row per CDR3 protein. The sample holds about 540,000 distinct CDR3 sequences; 15% to 20% are singletons and the top ten take over 3%. The material sequenced was PBMCs from the stem cell graft donor, taken from the stem cell graft. Receptors were obtained from a human donor who donated a stem cell graft to a child with acute lymphoblastic leukemia. Both conserved end residues are part of each CDR3. The D gene is left open where the match is weak. Part of the rows lack a size; the others show once, few, many or a class for expanded clones.

J gene: TRBJ1-2
clone size: -
D gene: -
V gene: TRBV12-3/TRBV12-4
CDR3 protein: CASTGPGANYGYTF
CDR3 DNA: TGTGCCAGCACCGGACCGGGAGCTAACTATGGCTACACCTTC

J gene: TRBJ2-7
clone size: -
D gene: TRBD1
V gene: TRBV2
CDR3 protein: CASRGPRDSPTYEQYF
CDR3 DNA: TGTGCCAGCAGGGGCCCCCGGGACAGCCCTACCTACGAGCAGTACTTC

J gene: TRBJ2-7
clone size: many
D gene: TRBD1
V gene: TRBV6-6
CDR3 protein: CASSRTGPYEQYF
CDR3 DNA: TGTGCCAGCAGTCGGACAGGGCCCTACGAGCAGTACTTC

J gene: TRBJ2-7
clone size: -
D gene: TRBD1
V gene: TRBV29-1
CDR3 protein: CSVGGQGQYEQYF
CDR3 DNA: TGCAGCGTAGGAGGACAGGGCCAGTACGAGCAGTACTTC

J gene: TRBJ2-1
clone size: -
D gene: -
V gene: TRBV10-2
CDR3 protein: CASGTLGKTLSYNEQFF
CDR3 DNA: TGCGCCAGCGGGACCTTAGGGAAAACTCTATCCTACAATGAGCAGTTCTTC

J gene: TRBJ1-2
clone size: -
D gene: TRBD1
V gene: TRBV5-1
CDR3 protein: CASSRTPGQGNGGYTF
CDR3 DNA: TGCGCCAGCAGCAGAACTCCGGGACAGGGGAATGGTGGCTACACCTTC

J gene: TRBJ2-3
clone size: -
D gene: -
V gene: TRBV6-5
CDR3 protein: CASSYQRYSTDTQYF
CDR3 DNA: TGTGCCAGCAGTTACCAGCGGTATAGCACAGATACGCAGTATTTT

J gene: TRBJ1-2
clone size: few
D gene: -
V gene: TRBV3-1
CDR3 protein: CASSFQGDYGYTF
CDR3 DNA: TGTGCCAGCAGCTTTCAGGGAGACTATGGCTACACCTTC

J gene: TRBJ1-1
clone size: few
D gene: -
V gene: TRBV16
CDR3 protein: CASSHERGGTEAFF
CDR3 DNA: TGTGCCAGCAGCCATGAGAGGGGGGGAACTGAAGCTTTCTTT

J gene: TRBJ2-1
clone size: -
D gene: -
V gene: TRBV20-1
CDR3 protein: CSAPHVEGSYNEQFF
CDR3 DNA: TGCAGTGCTCCCCACGTGGAGGGTTCCTACAATGAGCAGTTCTTC

J gene: TRBJ2-3
clone size: -
D gene: -
V gene: TRBV20-1
CDR3 protein: CSARGVGVADTQYF
CDR3 DNA: TGCAGTGCTAGAGGGGTGGGTGTGGCAGATACGCAGTATTTT

J gene: TRBJ2-2
clone size: -
D gene: -
V gene: TRBV4-1
CDR3 protein: CASSHLTGNTGELFF
CDR3 DNA: TGCGCCAGCAGCCACCTTACAGGGAACACCGGGGAGCTGTTTTTT

J gene: TRBJ2-7
clone size: few
D gene: TRBD1
V gene: TRBV10-3
CDR3 protein: CAISNRGYEQYF
CDR3 DNA: TGTGCCATCAGTAACAGGGGATACGAGCAGTACTTC

J gene: TRBJ1-1
clone size: few
D gene: -
V gene: TRBV4-1
CDR3 protein: CASSQDYGYTEAFF
CDR3 DNA: TGCGCCAGCAGCCAAGACTACGGATACACTGAAGCTTTCTTT

J gene: TRBJ2-3
clone size: -
D gene: -
V gene: TRBV5-1
CDR3 protein: CASGLETPSTDTQYF
CDR3 DNA: TGCGCCAGCGGGTTAGAGACCCCGAGCACAGATACGCAGTATTTT

J gene: TRBJ2-3
clone size: -
D gene: TRBD2
V gene: TRBV24-1
CDR3 protein: CATSDGGLAEFTDTQYF
CDR3 DNA: TGTGCCACCAGTGATGGGGGACTAGCGGAATTCACAGATACGCAGTATTTT

J gene: TRBJ1-1
clone size: few
D gene: -
V gene: TRBV11-1
CDR3 protein: CASSSFQGITEAFF
CDR3 DNA: TGTGCCAGCAGCTCCTTCCAGGGGATCACTGAAGCTTTCTTT

J gene: TRBJ2-3
clone size: many
D gene: -
V gene: TRBV7-6
CDR3 protein: CASSLVSWLEDGGNF
CDR3 DNA: TGTGCCAGCAGCTTAGTTAGCTGGCTAGAGGACGGCGGGAATTTT

J gene: TRBJ2-1
clone size: -
D gene: -
V gene: TRBV12-3/TRBV12-4
CDR3 protein: CASRGTQVVGNEQFF
CDR3 DNA: TGTGCCAGCAGGGGGACACAGGTGGTGGGCAATGAGCAGTTCTTC

J gene: TRBJ1-4
clone size: -
D gene: -
V gene: TRBV12-3/TRBV12-4
CDR3 protein: CASSFLPPGPNEKLFF
CDR3 DNA: TGTGCCAGCAGTTTTCTACCACCGGGTCCTAATGAAAAACTGTTTTTT

J gene: TRBJ2-7
clone size: few
D gene: TRBD2
V gene: TRBV3-1
CDR3 protein: CASSQDPSGRYSYEQYF
CDR3 DNA: TGTGCCAGCAGCCAAGATCCTAGCGGGAGGTACTCCTACGAGCAGTACTTC

J gene: TRBJ2-1
clone size: few
D gene: TRBD1
V gene: TRBV6-5
CDR3 protein: CASSTDRGPYNEQFF
CDR3 DNA: TGTGCCAGCAGTACAGACAGGGGGCCCTACAATGAGCAGTTCTTC

J gene: TRBJ2-1
clone size: few
D gene: -
V gene: TRBV7-9
CDR3 protein: CASNGQPNNEQFF
CDR3 DNA: TGTGCCAGCAACGGACAGCCGAACAATGAGCAGTTCTTC

J gene: TRBJ2-7
clone size: few
D gene: TRBD2
V gene: TRBV27
CDR3 protein: CASGTSGAYEQYF
CDR3 DNA: TGTGCCAGCGGGACTAGCGGGGCCTACGAGCAGTACTTC

J gene: TRBJ1-2
clone size: few
D gene: -
V gene: TRBV12-3/TRBV12-4
CDR3 protein: CASSRGNYGYTF
CDR3 DNA: TGTGCCAGCTCCCGGGGAAACTATGGCTACACCTTC

J gene: TRBJ2-5
clone size: -
D gene: TRBD1
V gene: TRBV5-1
CDR3 protein: CASSTGTGVYETQYF
CDR3 DNA: TGCGCCAGCAGCACCGGGACAGGGGTTTATGAGACCCAGTACTTC

J gene: TRBJ2-7
clone size: few
D gene: TRBD2
V gene: TRBV12-3/TRBV12-4
CDR3 protein: CASSLSSGRGEQYF
CDR3 DNA: TGTGCCAGCAGTTTATCCAGCGGGAGAGGAGAGCAGTACTTC

J gene: TRBJ2-5
clone size: -
D gene: TRBD2
V gene: TRBV9
CDR3 protein: CASSVTGTSQETQYF
CDR3 DNA: TGTGCCAGCAGCGTTACGGGGACTAGCCAAGAGACCCAGTACTTC

J gene: TRBJ2-3
clone size: few
D gene: TRBD2
V gene: TRBV4-1
CDR3 protein: CASSQEVAGGPGDTQYF
CDR3 DNA: TGCGCCAGCAGCCAAGAGGTAGCGGGAGGGCCAGGGGATACGCAGTATTTT

J gene: TRBJ2-3
clone size: few
D gene: -
V gene: TRBV20-1
CDR3 protein: CRAKLGGVPTDTQYF
CDR3 DNA: TGCAGAGCAAAACTGGGGGGAGTCCCCACAGATACGCAGTATTTT

J gene: TRBJ1-2
clone size: few
D gene: -
V gene: TRBV4-1
CDR3 protein: CASSQTLLPAAQDYGYTF
CDR3 DNA: TGCGCCAGCAGCCAAACGTTACTTCCTGCGGCACAGGACTATGGCTACACCTTC

J gene: TRBJ2-1
clone size: -
D gene: TRBD2
V gene: TRBV5-1
CDR3 protein: CASSHRRSGISNEQFF
CDR3 DNA: TGCGCCAGCAGCCACCGGAGGAGCGGGATATCCAATGAGCAGTTCTTC